Following are 26 T cell receptor beta chains from one sample sequenced in a study of blood T cell repertoires in COVID-19. The table came from immunoSEQ multiplex PCR; TCRdb's copy has only in-frame clones and leaves some out. The data hold more than 200,000 clones, with approximately 81% observed a single time. The sample was peripheral blood. The source is a woman of 80 years or more with COVID-19, enrolled during active disease.

The sample holds a few counts of this clone. V and J are TRBV2 and TRBJ2-1, with D tentatively TRBD1 (6 bases). Deletions cut 1 base from V and 12 bases from J, with 13 bases between. This CDR3 spans 13 amino acids. Germline CDR1 is SNHLY and CDR2 is FYNNEI. In DNA form, the CDR3 reads TGTGCCAGCAGTGAAGGGGGGCCTGCGGGGCAGTTCTTC. Its translation is CASSEGGPAGQFF. Based on the CDR3 plus reference TRBV2 and TRBJ2-1, the full variable domain is EPEVTQTPSHQVTQMGQEVILRCVPISNHLYFYWYRQILGQKVEFLVSFYNNEISEKSEIFDDQFSVERPDGSNFTLKIRSTKLEDSAMYFCASSEGGPAGQFFGPGTRLTVL.

This chain connects TRBV4-3 to TRBJ2-2; D perhaps matches TRBD2 (7 bases). The CDR3 spans 14 residues. Germline CDR1 is LGHNA and CDR2 is YSLEER. V was clipped by 4 bases and J by 6 bases, with 12 bases between them. DNA for the CDR3: TGCGCCAGCAGCCGGGGGGGCTTAGCCGGGGAGCTGTTTTTT. It is translated as CASSRGGLAGELFF.

J is TRBJ1-1 and V is TRBV2; 7 bases line up with TRBD1. The CDR3 contains 13 residues. From germline, CDR1 is SNHLY and CDR2 FYNNEI. Trimming at V came to 8 bases and at J to 1 base, leaving 4 bases not matched to a gene. The CDR3 loop reads CASSGTANTEAFF. The CDR3 coding sequence is TGTGCCAGCTCCGGGACAGCGAACACTGAAGCTTTCTTT.

The chain carries TRBV6-5 and TRBJ1-4; TRBD1 matches at 12 bases. Germline loops: CDR1 MNHEY, CDR2 SVGAGI. With 7 bases clipped from V and 11 bases from J, the junction kept 11 bases outside the gene matches. The CDR3 loop spans 15 amino acids. The CDR3 DNA reads TGTGCCAGCACCGACACCGGGACAGGGGGCCCCAAACTGTTTTTT. This sequence encodes CASTDTGTGGPKLFF.

A note on this clone: A read error is likely, as this CDR3 ends without the conserved phenylalanine or tryptophan. The chain is built from TRBV19 and TRBJ1-2; TRBD1 matches 7 bases. This CDR3 comprises 19 residues. The germline V gene encodes CDR1 LNHDA and CDR2 SQIVND (reference sequence). Unmatched junction bases numbered 22, after V lost 6 bases and J lost 3 bases. In DNA, the CDR3 is TGTGCCAGTAGACCCTCCGGGACAGCACGGAGGCGATTTGACTATGGCTACACCCTC. Protein: CASRPSGTARRRFDYGYTL.

This clone was counted a few times. V usage is TRBV5-4 and J usage is TRBJ1-2, with D maybe TRBD1 (5 bases). This CDR3 has 15 amino acids. CDR1 SGHNT and CDR2 YYREEE come from the germline V gene (reference sequence). Trimming removed 4 bases from V and 0 bases from J, with 13 bases in between. CDR3 in amino acids: CASSRGGFSNYGYTF. CDR3 coding DNA: TGTGCCAGCAGCCGGGGGGGGTTTTCTAACTATGGCTACACCTTC.

The genes are TRBV28 and TRBJ1-3, with D unclear. The germline CDR1 and CDR2 sequences are MDHEN and SYDVKM. The CDR3 loop spans 15 amino acids. Trimming stripped 6 bases from V and 1 base from J, with 13 bases between. This chain's CDR3 is CASSPTQISGNTIYF. CDR3 sequence (DNA): TGTGCCAGCAGCCCCACACAAATATCTGGAAACACCATATATTTT.

This chain links TRBV6-5 with TRBJ1-6, with D maybe TRBD1 (6 bases). Germline-derived CDR1 and CDR2 are MNHEY and SVGAGI. The germline V and J ends were trimmed by 2 bases and 7 bases, with 15 bases remaining between them. This CDR3 spans 16 amino acids. CDR3 DNA: TGTGCCAGCAGTTACGGCCCCGGGACAAGCAATTCACCCCTCCACTTT. It specifies CASSYGPGTSNSPLHF.

The chain combines TRBV5-1 with TRBJ1-4; D might be TRBD1 (6 bases). Germline loops: CDR1 SGHRS, CDR2 YFSETQ. CDR3 length: 14 residues. Trimming removed 3 bases from V and 4 bases from J, with 10 bases in between. The CDR3 DNA follows: TGCGCCAGCAGCTCTGGACAGATTAATGAAAAACTGTTTTTT. Its protein product is CASSSGQINEKLFF.

Regarding this clone: Other DNA sequences in this sample translate to the same CDR3. The chain is built from TRBV12-3 or TRBV12-4 and TRBJ1-2; 8 bases are a match to TRBD1. The CDR3 has 13 amino acids. V lost 6 bases, J lost 2 bases, and 2 bases stayed unmatched. For the CDR3, the DNA is TGTGCCAGCAGCCGGGACAGGAACTATGGCTACACCTTC. It codes for CASSRDRNYGYTF.

The chain combines TRBV2 with TRBJ2-5; 7 bases are a match to TRBD2. CDR3 length: 15 residues. V was clipped by 2 bases and J by 3 bases; unmatched bases: 6. Germline assignment: CDR1 SNHLY and CDR2 FYNNEI. This CDR3 is CASSESRLAEETQYF. The CDR3 bases are TGTGCCAGCAGTGAATCTCGGCTAGCGGAAGAGACCCAGTACTTC.

J is TRBJ1-5 and V is TRBV7-2, with TRBD1 matching 7 bases. The germline gives CDR1 SGHTA, CDR2 FQGNSA. V lost 5 bases to trimming and J lost 5 bases; unmatched junction nucleotides: 12. The length of the CDR3 is 16 residues. The CDR3 DNA sequence: TGTGCCAGCAGCCCCAGGACAGGTAACCTTCATCAGCCCCAGCATTTT. Protein: CASSPRTGNLHQPQHF.

This chain uses TRBV27 with TRBJ1-2, with 7 bases identical to TRBD1. CDR1 is MNHEY, CDR2 SMNVEV, per germline (reference sequence). V trimming: 7 bases; J trimming: 1 base; junction bases outside the gene matches: 12. The CDR3 is made up of 16 amino acids. The CDR3 DNA reads as TGTGCCAGCACCCGATGGGGGACAGATAGTAACTATGGCTACACCTTC. Its protein is CASTRWGTDSNYGYTF.

Concerning this clone itself: The same CDR3 can be traced to other DNA sequences in this sample. The chain has TRBV7-2 and TRBJ1-2; D unresolved. The V end was cut by 1 base, the J end by 2 bases, with 8 bases between. The germline gives CDR1 SGHTA, CDR2 FQGNSA. CDR3 length: 14 amino acids. The CDR3, as DNA: TGTGCCAGCAGCTTAGGGCCGGGGAACTATGGCTACACCTTC. Amino acid sequence: CASSLGPGNYGYTF.

The chain is built from TRBV30 and TRBJ1-2, with a possible D match to TRBD1 (5 bases). CDR3 length: 13 residues. The germline gives CDR1 GTSNPN, CDR2 SVGIG (reference sequence). Between the trimmed V and J ends, which lost 4 bases and 8 bases, there was a span of 17 bases. CDR3 nucleotide sequence: TGTGCCTGGACCCCCTCGGGGGGTGGGGGCTACACCTTC. Protein sequence: CAWTPSGGGGYTF.

This clone was seen just once. The chain couples TRBV5-6 to TRBJ1-2; 8 nucleotides agree with TRBD1. The length of the CDR3 is 13 residues. Germline V gene sequence: CDR1 SGHDT, CDR2 YYEEEE. Unmatched junction bases numbered 2, after V lost 0 bases and J lost 7 bases. As DNA, the CDR3 is TGTGCCAGCAGCTTGGGGCAGGGGGCTGGCTACACCTTC. Translating it yields CASSLGQGAGYTF.

The rearrangement joins TRBV11-2 to TRBJ1-1, with TRBD1 matching 7 bases. The CDR3 runs 17 residues. Germline V CDR1 and CDR2: SGHAT, FQNNGV. Unmatched junction bases numbered 8, after V lost 1 base and J lost 0 bases. CDR3 amino acids: CASSLGQGTRVNTEAFF. The CDR3 coding sequence is TGTGCCAGCAGCTTAGGACAGGGTACGCGGGTGAACACTGAAGCTTTCTTT.

CDR3 bases: TGTGCCAGCAGCTTATTTATGACAGCGAACACCGGGGAGCTGTTTTTT. Its protein product is CASSLFMTANTGELFF. This sequence joins TRBV5-8 and TRBJ2-2; possibly TRBD1 for D (5 bases). The CDR3 runs 16 residues. Germline CDR1 is SGHTS and CDR2 is YDEGEE. Trimming pared 2 bases from V and 0 bases from J, leaving 11 bases between.

As DNA, the CDR3 is TGCAGCGTCCACAGAAACACTGAAGCTTTCTTT. Translated: CSVHRNTEAFF. The chain combines TRBV29-1 with TRBJ1-1; no reliable D call. The CDR3 length is 11 residues. The V gene lost 6 bases and the J gene lost 2 bases, with 7 bases spanning the gap. Germline assignment: CDR1 SQVTM and CDR2 ANQGSEA.

The rearrangement links TRBV18 to TRBJ1-6; D unclear. This CDR3 region has 15 residues. Trimming took 4 bases from V and 5 from J, leaving 12 bases between them. The germline V gene has CDR1 KGHSH and CDR2 LQKENI. The CDR3 DNA reads TGTGCCAGCTCACTCGGCGGGGTGGATAATTCACCCCTCCACTTT. This encodes CASSLGGVDNSPLHF.

The V call is TRBV6-5, the J call TRBJ2-2; possible D gene TRBD1, 6 bases. Germline assignment: CDR1 MNHEY and CDR2 SVGAGI. CDR3 length: 15 amino acids. Trimming left V 4 bases short and J 3 bases short, with 12 bases between. CDR3 nucleotide sequence: TGTGCCAGCAGTTTCGGCCAGGGGCACACCGGGGAGCTGTTTTTT. Protein sequence: CASSFGQGHTGELFF.

The V and J genes are TRBV6-5 and TRBJ1-2, with D maybe TRBD1 (6 bases). Germline CDR1 MNHEY, CDR2 SVGAGI. The V end was cut by 6 bases, the J end by 5 bases, with 13 bases between. The CDR3 contains 13 residues. The CDR3 DNA follows: TGTGCCAGCAGCCTACAGGGAAAATATGGCTACACCTTC. Translating gives CASSLQGKYGYTF.

CDR3 sequence (DNA): TGTGCCAGAATGGCTGGACAGGTTAACTACGAGCAGTACGTC. Amino acid sequence: CARMAGQVNYEQYV. V gene TRBV5-3 combines with J gene TRBJ2-7, with 7 bases fitting TRBD1. TRBV5-3 is an open reading frame whose function is uncertain. This CDR3 has 14 amino acids. V shed 6 bases, J shed 3 bases, and the junction held 9 bases outside the gene matches.

There are a few counts of this clone. This chain uses TRBV5-1 with TRBJ2-3; 9 positions match TRBD1. The CDR3 sequence is 16 residues long. Per germline, CDR1 SGHRS and CDR2 YFSETQ. J gave up 2 bases and V 0 bases, and 4 bases lay outside the gene matches. The CDR3 region has the DNA TGCGCCAGCAGCTTGGTACAGGGGGCATTCACAGATACGCAGTATTTT. Its protein product is CASSLVQGAFTDTQYF.

J is TRBJ1-2 and V is TRBV3-1 (or the pseudogene TRBV3-2); no clear D. CDR1 and CDR2 from the germline V gene are LGHDT and YNNKEL (reference sequence). With 1 base removed from V and 8 bases from J, the gap between germline ends came to 14 bases. This CDR3 is 14 amino acids long. The CDR3 reads CASSQAGEGWGYTF. The CDR3 nucleotides are TGTGCCAGCAGCCAAGCTGGGGAGGGCTGGGGCTACACCTTC.

The chain links TRBV10-3 to TRBJ2-3; 8 bases fit TRBD1. J gave up 3 bases and V 11 bases, and 10 bases lay outside the gene matches. The CDR3 extends over 14 amino acids. The germline V gene encodes CDR1 ENHRY and CDR2 SYGVKD. CDR3 residues: CASKTGDVTDTQYF. CDR3 bases: TGTGCCTCAAAGACAGGGGATGTTACAGATACGCAGTATTTT.